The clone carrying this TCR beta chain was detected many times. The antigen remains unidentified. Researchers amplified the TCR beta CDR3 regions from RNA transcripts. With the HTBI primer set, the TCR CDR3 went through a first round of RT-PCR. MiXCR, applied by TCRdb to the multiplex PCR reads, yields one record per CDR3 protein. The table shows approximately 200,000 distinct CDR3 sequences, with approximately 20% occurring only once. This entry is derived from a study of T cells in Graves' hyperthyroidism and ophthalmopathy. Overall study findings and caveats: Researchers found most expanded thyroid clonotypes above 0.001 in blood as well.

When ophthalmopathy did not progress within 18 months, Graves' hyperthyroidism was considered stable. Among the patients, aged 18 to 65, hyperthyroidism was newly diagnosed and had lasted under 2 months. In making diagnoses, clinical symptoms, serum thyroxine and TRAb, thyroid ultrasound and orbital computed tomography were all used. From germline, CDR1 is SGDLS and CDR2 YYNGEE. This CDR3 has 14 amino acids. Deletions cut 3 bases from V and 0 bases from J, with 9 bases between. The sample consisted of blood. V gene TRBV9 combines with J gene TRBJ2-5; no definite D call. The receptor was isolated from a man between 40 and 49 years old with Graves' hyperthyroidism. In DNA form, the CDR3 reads TGTGCCAGCAGCGCTCTTGGGTACCAAGAGACCCAGTACTTC. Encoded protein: CASSALGYQETQYF.